One sample yielded the 6 T cell receptor beta chains listed below, sequenced in a study of T cell responses to AZD1222 COVID-19 vaccine. TCRdb's table, derived via immunoSEQ multiplex PCR, lists solely in-frame clones and lacks some. The data hold around 150,000 clones, with around 90% observed a single time. The material was peripheral blood, obtained on day 0 of AZD1222 vaccination. The source of these receptors is an adult in good health.

This chain uses TRBV27 with TRBJ2-3, with D maybe TRBD2 (5 bases). Trimming pared 4 bases from V and 4 bases from J, leaving 21 bases between. Germline V gene lookup returns CDR1 MNHEY and CDR2 SMNVEV (reference sequence). This CDR3 region has 17 residues. The CDR3 protein is CASSSTTPGLRADTQYF. The CDR3 DNA is TGTGCCAGCAGTTCAACCACCCCGGGGTTGAGGGCAGATACGCAGTATTTT.

The chain uses TRBV5-5 and TRBJ1-5; maybe TRBD1 (5 bases). The CDR3 sequence is 13 residues long. V lost 4 bases to trimming and J lost 7 bases, with 12 bases between them. Germline CDR1 and CDR2: SGHKS and YYEKEE (reference sequence). The CDR3 DNA reads TGTGCCAGCAGCCGGGACGGAAGCCAGCCCCAGCATTTT. Translating it yields CASSRDGSQPQHF.

The chain couples TRBV5-1 to TRBJ1-1; a possible D gene is TRBD1 (5 bases). There are 14 residues in the CDR3. The germline V gene has CDR1 SGHRS and CDR2 YFSETQ. Trimming removed 4 bases at V and 3 bases at J, with 13 bases between. The CDR3 DNA reads as TGCGCCAGCAGCACCGGGACCATAGACACTGAAGCTTTCTTT. The encoded protein is CASSTGTIDTEAFF.

This sequence joins TRBV9 and TRBJ2-5; TRBD2 is a possible D gene (7 bases). Trimming removed 3 bases from V and 4 bases from J, with 13 bases in between. This CDR3 has 14 residues. Germline V gene lookup returns CDR1 SGDLS and CDR2 YYNGEE. The CDR3 DNA sequence: TGTGCCAGCAGCGGGGGGGGCCGTGGAGAGACCCAGTACTTC. It codes for CASSGGGRGETQYF.

The rearrangement joins TRBV15 to TRBJ2-2; 9 bases match TRBD1. The germline V gene encodes CDR1 LNHNV and CDR2 YYDKDF (reference sequence). The CDR3 length is 14 residues. V lost 3 bases to trimming and J lost 5 bases; unmatched junction nucleotides: 1. The CDR3 spells CATSSGQGTGELFF. Here the CDR3 DNA reads TGTGCCACCAGCAGCGGACAGGGGACCGGGGAGCTGTTTTTT.

V is TRBV24-1 and J is TRBJ1-5; D call uncertain. The CDR3 totals 14 residues. Trimming took off 2 bases at V and 0 bases at J, with 4 bases between the two ends. Germline values: CDR1 KGHDR, CDR2 SFDVKD. CDR3 nucleotide sequence: TGTGCCACCAGTGATTGGCGTAGCAATCAGCCCCAGCATTTT. It specifies CATSDWRSNQPQHF.